This entry lists 8 T cell receptor beta chains sequenced from one sample in a study of control samples from healthy donors and cancer patients. Produced via immunoSEQ multiplex PCR; TCRdb's table is partial and in-frame only. The sample holds about 410,000 clones, 90% seen once. Sequences were obtained from PBMCs. The source of these receptors is a man aged 35 to 55 with head and neck cancer.

The rearrangement joins TRBV7-6 to TRBJ2-3, with 7 positions matching TRBD2. The CDR3 length is 15 residues. The V and J ends lost 4 bases and 4 bases, in that order; junction bases with no gene match: 8. Looked up from germline, CDR1 is SGHVS and CDR2 is FNYEAQ. The CDR3 sequence: CASSSPRSGADTQYF. In DNA, the CDR3 is TGTGCCAGCAGCTCGCCAAGGAGCGGGGCAGATACGCAGTATTTT.

The chain recombines TRBV27 with TRBJ2-7; 10 nucleotides agree with TRBD2. Unmatched junction bases numbered 9, after V lost 4 bases and J lost 3 bases. Germline V gene lookup returns CDR1 MNHEY and CDR2 SMNVEV (reference sequence). This CDR3 region has 16 residues. The CDR3: CASSSESGRGDYEQYF. The CDR3 coding sequence is TGTGCCAGCAGTTCCGAGAGCGGGAGGGGTGACTACGAGCAGTACTTC.

The chain carries TRBV5-6 and TRBJ1-4, with 7 bases that match TRBD1. The CDR3 has 15 residues. The V segment lost 3 bases and the J segment 2 bases; nucleotides outside the gene matches: 4. Germline CDR1 SGHDT, CDR2 YYEEEE. Here the CDR3 DNA reads TGTGCCAGCAGCTGGGGGACAGATACTAATGAAAAACTGTTTTTT. Protein sequence: CASSWGTDTNEKLFF.

The chain is built from TRBV24-1 and TRBJ2-1; D is possibly TRBD1 (6 bases). The CDR3 is 14 amino acids. Germline V gene lookup returns CDR1 KGHDR and CDR2 SFDVKD. Trimming shortened V by 4 bases and J by 4 bases, and 10 bases separated the two germline ends. The CDR3 DNA reads TGTGCCACCAGTGAGGGCAGGGGATACAATGAGCAGTTCTTC. Translated: CATSEGRGYNEQFF.

This chain uses TRBV5-4 with TRBJ1-2, with a possible D match to TRBD1 (5 bases). Germline V gene lookup returns CDR1 SGHNT and CDR2 YYREEE (reference sequence). The V end lost 0 bases, the J end lost 3 bases, and 9 bases lay between the germline ends. The CDR3 totals 14 residues. The CDR3 bases are TGTGCCAGCAGCTTGGTAGGGGAGGACTATGGCTACACCTTC. It is translated as CASSLVGEDYGYTF.

The rearrangement links TRBV6-6 to TRBJ1-6, with D perhaps TRBD1 (6 bases). This CDR3 is 16 amino acids long. The germline V gene encodes CDR1 MNHNY and CDR2 SVGAGI (reference sequence). V was cut by 5 bases and J by 8 bases, with 19 bases left in between. The CDR3: CASSRRPGAKDSPLHF. The CDR3 nucleotides are TGTGCCAGCAGTCGACGTCCGGGGGCCAAGGATTCACCCCTCCACTTT.

The CDR3: CASSDRDREDSPLHF. CDR3 coding DNA: TGTGCCAGCAGCGACCGAGACAGGGAAGATTCACCCCTCCACTTT. The V gene is TRBV9, the J gene TRBJ1-6; TRBD1 matches 7 bases. The CDR3 runs to 15 residues. Germline V gene lookup returns CDR1 SGDLS and CDR2 YYNGEE. The J segment lost 8 bases and the V segment lost 3 bases, leaving 8 bases of the junction unmatched.

The chain employs TRBV28 and TRBJ2-2; TRBD1 aligns across 10 bases. The junction had 10 bases not matched to a gene; V was cut back by 0 bases and J by 6 bases. CDR3 length: 18 residues. Germline loops: CDR1 MDHEN, CDR2 SYDVKM. The CDR3 loop reads CASSLWGQGLGLSGELFF. The CDR3 DNA sequence: TGTGCCAGCAGTTTATGGGGACAGGGGTTGGGATTGTCCGGGGAGCTGTTTTTT.